The 32 T cell receptor beta chains below come from one sample, sequenced in a study of STAT5B mutations in CD4+ large granular lymphocyte leukemia. The table came from immunoSEQ multiplex PCR; TCRdb's copy has only in-frame clones and leaves some out. The sample contains some 41,000 clones, 81% of which appear only once. Sequenced input: CD4+ T cells from blood buffy coats. These receptors were obtained from a human donor in good health.

The J gene is TRBJ1-1, the V gene TRBV19; 10 bases match TRBD1. This CDR3 is built from 15 residues. V lost 4 bases to trimming and J lost 4 bases; unmatched junction nucleotides: 6. The germline V gene encodes CDR1 LNHDA and CDR2 SQIVND (reference sequence). Written as DNA, the CDR3 is TGTGCCAGTAGTACCGCCGGGACAGGGGCCACTGAAGCTTTCTTT. Its protein is CASSTAGTGATEAFF.

V gene TRBV28 combines with J gene TRBJ2-5, with 14 nucleotides matching TRBD2. Germline assignment: CDR1 MDHEN and CDR2 SYDVKM. The ends lost 1 base at V and 2 bases at J; junction bases unmatched: 6. The CDR3 is 18 amino acids. CDR3 region: CASSLSGTSGGPQETQYF. The CDR3 region has the DNA TGTGCCAGCAGTTTATCCGGGACTAGCGGGGGCCCACAAGAGACCCAGTACTTC.

The chain has TRBV7-2 and TRBJ2-7; TRBD1 agrees at 9 bases. Germline loops: CDR1 SGHTA, CDR2 FQGNSA. There are 14 residues in the CDR3. The junction had 7 bases not matched to a gene; V was cut back by 5 bases and J by 5 bases. The CDR3 nucleotides read TGTGCCAGCAGCCCCCGGGACAGGGTGGACGAGCAGTACTTC. Its protein is CASSPRDRVDEQYF. Full variable domain (remainder filled in from reference TRBV7-2 and TRBJ2-7): GAGVSQSPSNKVTEKGKDVELRCDPISGHTALYWYRQSLGQGLEFLIYFQGNSAPDKSGLPSDRFSAERTGGSVSTLTIQRTQQEDSAVYLCASSPRDRVDEQYFGPGTRLTVT.

The chain has TRBV18 and TRBJ1-1; D uncertain. V was shortened by 6 bases and J by 7 bases, with 12 bases between the two germline ends. The CDR3 extends over 12 amino acids. The germline CDR1 and CDR2 sequences are KGHSH and LQKENI. The CDR3 here is CASSGRLLEAFF. As DNA, the CDR3 is TGTGCCAGCTCCGGACGGCTCCTTGAAGCTTTCTTT. Looking up the rest from reference TRBV18 and TRBJ1-1 gives the full variable domain: NAGVMQNPRHLVRRRGQEARLRCSPMKGHSHVYWYRQLPEEGLKFMVYLQKENIIDESGMPKERFSAEFPKEGPSILRIQQVVRGDSAAYFCASSGRLLEAFFGQGTRLTVV.

This clone was picked up one time. The chain has TRBV7-2 and TRBJ2-2, with 7 bases fitting TRBD2. Germline V gene lookup returns CDR1 SGHTA and CDR2 FQGNSA. CDR3 length equals 14 residues. V lost 5 bases to trimming and J lost 4 bases; unmatched junction nucleotides: 4. The DNA of the CDR3 is TGTGCCAGCAGCCGGGGACTAAGCACCGGGGAGCTGTTTTTT. As protein: CASSRGLSTGELFF.

The chain uses TRBV9 and TRBJ2-1; 11 nucleotides align to TRBD2. Trimming removed 4 bases from V and 11 bases from J; junction bases left unmatched: 11. Germline V lookup: CDR1 SGDLS, CDR2 YYNGEE. CDR3 length equals 15 residues. The CDR3 DNA reads as TGTGCCAGCAGCTCTTTTCCGGGACTAGCGGAGAAGCAGTTCTTC. It specifies CASSSFPGLAEKQFF.

The rearrangement joins TRBV10-1 to TRBJ2-2, with 7 bases matching TRBD2. CDR3 size: 16 residues. J lost 6 bases, V lost 5 bases, and 12 bases had no gene match. The V gene's germline CDR1 is WNHNN and CDR2 SYGVQD (reference sequence). The DNA of the CDR3 is TGCGCCAGCAGTTCGATAGCGGGTTCAAGGGCCGGGGAGCTGTTTTTT. This sequence encodes CASSSIAGSRAGELFF.

This clone was seen a handful of times. CDR3 sequence: CASEGLAGSSYNEQFF. DNA of the CDR3: TGTGCCAGCGAGGGACTAGCGGGGAGCTCCTACAATGAGCAGTTCTTC. The rearrangement joins TRBV7-2 to TRBJ2-1; 13 bases are a match to TRBD2. Germline values: CDR1 SGHTA, CDR2 FQGNSA. This CDR3 is built from 16 residues. The V segment lost 8 bases and the J segment 0 bases; nucleotides outside the gene matches: 4.

A few counts support this clone. V is TRBV5-5 and J is TRBJ1-2, with 12 bases fitting TRBD1. Per the germline V gene, CDR1 is SGHKS and CDR2 is YYEKEE (reference sequence). The V segment lost 1 base and the J segment 6 bases; nucleotides outside the gene matches: 7. CDR3 length equals 16 residues. CDR3 protein: CASSLMGTGGRDGYTF. The CDR3 bases are TGTGCCAGCAGCTTGATGGGGACAGGGGGCAGAGATGGCTACACCTTC.

V gene TRBV30 combines with J gene TRBJ2-5; 9 bases line up with TRBD2. This CDR3 is built from 13 residues. The germline CDR1 and CDR2 sequences are GTSNPN and SVGIG (reference sequence). Losses at the gene ends were 3 bases for V and 6 bases for J; bases not matched to a gene: 5. The CDR3 DNA sequence: TGTGCCTGGAGCACTACTAGCGGGCAGACCCAGTACTTC. As protein: CAWSTTSGQTQYF. Full variable domain (rest looked up from reference TRBV30 and TRBJ2-5): SQTIHQWPATLVQPVGSPLSLECTVEGTSNPNLYWYRQAAGRGLQLLFYSVGIGQISSEVPQNLSASRPQDRQFILSSKKLLLSDSGFYLCAWSTTSGQTQYFGPGTRLLVL.

The rearrangement uses TRBV7-2 and TRBJ2-1; TRBD2 agrees at 8 bases. The CDR3 is 15 residues long. V gave up 5 bases and J gave up 5 bases; unmatched junction bases: 8. Looked up from germline, CDR1 is SGHTA and CDR2 is FQGNSA. As DNA, the CDR3 is TGTGCCAGCAGCGCCAGCGGGAGTTTACACAATGAGCAGTTCTTC. This codes for CASSASGSLHNEQFF.

The chain carries TRBV10-3 and TRBJ1-1; 10 positions match TRBD1. Looked up from germline, CDR1 is ENHRY and CDR2 is SYGVKD. V lost 10 bases, J lost 4 bases, and 6 bases stayed unmatched. CDR3 size: 13 residues. The CDR3 DNA sequence: TGTGCCAGTGGGACAGGGGTGGGCACTGAAGCTTTCTTT. Its protein product is CASGTGVGTEAFF.

The chain joins TRBV5-1 to TRBJ2-3; possibly TRBD1 or TRBD2 for D (5 bases each). The V and J ends lost 2 bases and 0 bases respectively, with 7 bases between them. There are 14 residues in the CDR3. Germline V gene sequence: CDR1 SGHRS, CDR2 YFSETQ. DNA for the CDR3: TGCGCCAGCAGCTTAGGGGAGAGCACAGATACGCAGTATTTT. Protein sequence: CASSLGESTDTQYF.

This clone occurred a few times. The chain has TRBV19 and TRBJ1-1; no definite D call. The CDR3 runs to 13 residues. Trimming stripped 3 bases from V and 1 base from J, with 6 bases between. CDR1 is LNHDA and CDR2 is SQIVND in the germline V gene (reference sequence). CDR3: CASSIAKNTEAFF. CDR3 in DNA: TGTGCCAGTAGTATTGCCAAGAACACTGAAGCTTTCTTT.

This clone was observed once. The chain recombines TRBV7-9 with TRBJ2-1; the match to TRBD2 covers 9 bases. The CDR3 loop spans 15 amino acids. Trimming took 10 bases from V and 10 from J; bases not matched to a gene: 17. CDR1 is SEHNR and CDR2 is FQNEAQ in the germline V gene (reference sequence). The CDR3 region has the DNA TGTGCCATCCCGGATGGGACTAGCAAGGCTGGGGAGCAGTTCTTC. Its translation is CAIPDGTSKAGEQFF.

The chain joins TRBV7-9 to TRBJ2-5, with TRBD2 identical over 12 bases. The CDR3 length is 15 residues. From germline, CDR1 is SEHNR and CDR2 FQNEAQ (reference sequence). V shed 5 bases and J 7 bases; nucleotides not matched to a gene: 8. This CDR3 reads CASSPRTSGVGTQYF. The CDR3 DNA is TGTGCCAGCAGCCCGCGGACTAGCGGGGTTGGGACCCAGTACTTC.

In regard to this clone: The junction and the germline gene differ at one end; a read error may be behind it. The chain joins TRBV11-2 to TRBJ2-1, with D perhaps TRBD2 (6 bases). This CDR3 is 16 amino acids long. Germline V lookup: CDR1 SGHAT, CDR2 FQNNGV. This CDR3 is CASSLHFRDSHNEQFF. The CDR3 DNA is TGTGCCAGCAGCTTACACTTTAGGGACTCCCACAATGAGCAGTTCTTC. Full variable domain (missing parts from reference TRBV11-2 and TRBJ2-1): EAGVAQSPRYKIIEKRQSVAFWCNPISGHATLYWYQQILGQGPKLLIQFQNNGVVDDSQLPKDRFSAERLKGVDSTLKIQPAKLEDSAVYLCASSLHFRDSHNEQFFGPGTRLTVL.

This clone came up once. The V and J genes are TRBV6-6 and TRBJ1-3, with D possibly being TRBD1 (5 bases). Per germline, CDR1 MNHNY and CDR2 SVGAGI (reference sequence). The CDR3 totals 16 residues. The CDR3 DNA reads as TGTAAAGGTGGGACCTCGGGACCCCTCTCTGGAAACACCATATATTTT. Translated, it gives CKGGTSGPLSGNTIYF.

The chain is built from TRBV19 and TRBJ1-4, with D unresolved. The germline gives CDR1 LNHDA, CDR2 SQIVND (reference sequence). Trimming removed 8 bases at V and 0 bases at J, with 7 bases between. This CDR3 is 13 amino acids long. CDR3 sequence (DNA): TGTGCCAGTCATGGAGCAACTAATGAAAAACTGTTTTTT. Amino acid sequence: CASHGATNEKLFF. The variable domain in full, completed from reference TRBV19 and TRBJ1-4, reads DGGITQSPKYLFRKEGQNVTLSCEQNLNHDAMYWYRQDPGQGLRLIYYSQIVNDFQKGDIAEGYSVSREKKESFPLTVTSAQKNPTAFYLCASHGATNEKLFFGSGTQLSVL.

J is TRBJ2-3 and V is TRBV5-1; the D gene could be TRBD1 or TRBD2 (5 bases each). Per the germline V gene, CDR1 is SGHRS and CDR2 is YFSETQ. The CDR3 runs 15 residues. Trimming stripped 4 bases from V and 1 base from J, with 13 bases between. The CDR3 coding sequence is TGCGCCAGCAGCCTACAAGGGGACGGCACAGATACGCAGTATTTT. Its protein is CASSLQGDGTDTQYF.

V usage is TRBV7-3 and J usage is TRBJ2-1; D is possibly TRBD2 (6 bases). The CDR3 runs to 15 residues. Germline V CDR1 and CDR2: SGHTA, FQGTGA. Trimming took 5 bases from V and 9 from J, leaving 20 bases between them. The CDR3 DNA sequence: TGTGCCAGCAGCAAGGGGACTGCCTTTATGGGTGAGCAGTTCTTC. This translates into CASSKGTAFMGEQFF.

The CDR3 sequence is CAWSKLRISYEQYF. CDR3 bases: TGTGCCTGGAGTAAATTACGGATATCCTACGAGCAGTACTTC. The V call is TRBV30, the J call TRBJ2-7; D not certain. Germline assignment: CDR1 GTSNPN and CDR2 SVGIG (reference sequence). Trimming took 2 bases from V and 1 from J, leaving 12 bases between them. The CDR3 runs to 14 residues.

The count of this clone is one. The genes are TRBV11-1 and TRBJ2-5; D gene unclear. Per the germline V gene, CDR1 is SGHAT and CDR2 is FQDESV (reference sequence). This CDR3 is 13 amino acids long. V lost 5 bases, J lost 9 bases, and 16 bases lay in between. CDR3 sequence reads: CASSPDGPGSQYF. The CDR3 DNA sequence: TGTGCCAGCAGCCCTGACGGCCCCGGGTCCCAGTACTTC.

This chain connects TRBV10-3 to TRBJ1-1; 8 bases agree with TRBD1. Trimming took 2 bases from V and 5 from J; bases not matched to a gene: 4. Looked up from germline, CDR1 is ENHRY and CDR2 is SYGVKD. The CDR3 is 14 amino acids. CDR3 in amino acids: CAISERQGMTEAFF. In nucleotides, the CDR3 is TGTGCCATCAGTGAGAGACAGGGGATGACTGAAGCTTTCTTT.

The V gene is TRBV6-6, the J gene TRBJ2-5; 7 bases are shared with TRBD2. Per the germline V gene, CDR1 is MNHNY and CDR2 is SVGAGI (reference sequence). CDR3 length equals 16 residues. With V trimmed by 2 bases and J by 3 bases, 9 bases remained unmatched. CDR3 residues: CASSYGAGVLEETQYF. CDR3 sequence (DNA): TGTGCCAGCAGTTACGGCGCGGGAGTCTTAGAAGAGACCCAGTACTTC.

The rearrangement joins TRBV10-3 to TRBJ2-3; 8 bases line up with TRBD2. The V gene end was trimmed by 6 bases and the J gene end by 6 bases; junction bases not matched to a gene: 5. The CDR3 spans 13 residues. Germline V gene sequence: CDR1 ENHRY, CDR2 SYGVKD. The CDR3 bases are TGTGCCATCAGGGCGGGAGGAGCCGATACGCAGTATTTT. Translating it yields CAIRAGGADTQYF.

The rearrangement joins TRBV29-1 to TRBJ2-5; D call uncertain. Germline values: CDR1 SQVTM, CDR2 ANQGSEA. This CDR3 is 12 amino acids long. Trimming left V 3 bases short and J 0 bases short, with 5 bases between. As DNA, the CDR3 is TGCAGCGTTGACTCCTACCAAGAGACCCAGTACTTC. Translated, it gives CSVDSYQETQYF.

The rearrangement links TRBV5-1 to TRBJ2-4; D is perhaps TRBD2 (5 bases). V was trimmed by 0 bases and J by 3 bases, leaving 13 bases between them. From germline, CDR1 is SGHRS and CDR2 YFSETQ. The CDR3 is 16 amino acids. As DNA, the CDR3 is TGCGCCAGCAGCTTGGCCACGGGAATATTCAAAAACATTCAGTACTTC. It yields the protein CASSLATGIFKNIQYF. The variable domain in full, completed from reference TRBV5-1 and TRBJ2-4, reads KAGVTQTPRYLIKTRGQQVTLSCSPISGHRSVSWYQQTPGQGLQFLFEYFSETQRNKGNFPGRFSGRQFSNSRSEMNVSTLELGDSALYLCASSLATGIFKNIQYFGAGTRLSVL.

The CDR3 sequence: CASSLTGGSAEGDTQYF. The CDR3 nucleotides are TGTGCCAGCAGCTTAACGGGTGGAAGTGCGGAGGGGGATACGCAGTATTTT. The rearrangement uses TRBV7-3 and TRBJ2-3; perhaps TRBD2 as D (6 bases). The germline V gene has CDR1 SGHTA and CDR2 FQGTGA. V was trimmed by 0 bases and J by 6 bases, leaving 19 bases between them. This CDR3 is built from 17 residues.

The chain links TRBV4-1 to TRBJ1-2; possibly TRBD1 for D (6 bases). The V gene lost 0 bases and the J gene lost 7 bases, with 15 bases spanning the gap. CDR1 is MGHRA and CDR2 is YSYEKL in the germline V gene. There are 15 residues in the CDR3. The CDR3 loop is CASSQEGRGRSGYTF. The DNA for the CDR3 is TGCGCCAGCAGCCAAGAGGGCAGGGGTAGGTCTGGCTACACCTTC.

This rearrangement joins TRBV19 to TRBJ1-5, with D perhaps matching TRBD1 (5 bases). Trimming stripped 7 bases from V and 4 bases from J, with 17 bases between. Germline CDR1 is LNHDA and CDR2 is SQIVND (reference sequence). CDR3 length: 15 amino acids. This CDR3 is CASIGDAKKNQPQHF. The CDR3 region has the DNA TGTGCCAGTATAGGGGACGCTAAGAAAAATCAGCCCCAGCATTTT.

The chain employs TRBV2 and TRBJ1-2, with D maybe TRBD1 (5 bases). Trimming stripped 5 bases from V and 6 bases from J, with 13 bases between. This CDR3 region has 13 residues. Germline V gene sequence: CDR1 SNHLY, CDR2 FYNNEI. The CDR3 DNA is TGTGCCAGCAGTTTTCAGGGAATAGATGGCTACACCTTC. Amino acid sequence: CASSFQGIDGYTF.